The 16 T cell receptor beta chains below were found in one sample sequenced in a study of T cells in Graves' hyperthyroidism and ophthalmopathy. Amplification yielded TCR beta CDR3 regions, with RNA transcripts as the source. Primed by the HTBI set, a first-round RT-PCR was run on the TCR CDR3. TCRdb reanalysed the multiplex PCR reads using MiXCR and keeps one entry per CDR3 protein. The table includes a few hundred thousand distinct CDR3 sequences, roughly a fifth detected once. The material sequenced was blood. The receptors stem from a middle-aged man with Graves' ophthalmopathy.

J is TRBJ2-7 and V is TRBV5-5; possible D gene TRBD1, 6 bases. V lost 4 bases, J lost 0 bases, and 11 bases lay in between. The CDR3 extends over 14 amino acids. CDR1 SGHKS and CDR2 YYEKEE come from the germline V gene (reference sequence). CDR3 in DNA: TGTGCCAGCAGCATATTACAGGGCTCCTACGAGCAGTACTTC. The encoded protein is CASSILQGSYEQYF.

This clonotype was detected only a few times. The chain recombines TRBV24-1 with TRBJ2-5, with 8 bases matching TRBD2. J lost 2 bases, V lost 9 bases, and 16 bases had no gene match. Germline V gives CDR1 KGHDR, CDR2 SFDVKD. The CDR3 extends over 17 amino acids. The DNA of the CDR3 is TGTGCCACCCAGTGGAGCGGGAGTACGTGGGGGCAAGAGACCCAGTACTTC. Translating it yields CATQWSGSTWGQETQYF.

This clonotype occurred a few times. This sequence joins TRBV28 and TRBJ2-1; perhaps TRBD1 as D (6 bases). Trimming shortened V by 11 bases and J by 1 base, and 9 bases separated the two germline ends. The germline CDR1 and CDR2 sequences are MDHEN and SYDVKM. The CDR3 length is 12 residues. The CDR3 protein is CACGQSYNEQFF. Written as DNA, the CDR3 is TGTGCCTGTGGACAGTCCTACAATGAGCAGTTCTTC.

This clonotype was picked up many times. The rearrangement uses TRBV2 and TRBJ2-7; TRBD2 agrees at 9 bases. The germline V gene has CDR1 SNHLY and CDR2 FYNNEI. The CDR3 consists of 19 residues. With V trimmed by 4 bases and J by 4 bases, 20 bases remained unmatched. CDR3 loop: CASSGAPGGISGRGYEQYF. The CDR3 coding sequence is TGTGCCAGCAGTGGGGCTCCAGGCGGGATTAGCGGGAGAGGGTACGAGCAGTACTTC.

Turning to this clonotype: A single base separates this from a much larger clone, so it may be a read error. This is likely a read error, given that the CDR3 carries no conserved phenylalanine or tryptophan at its end. The V and J genes are TRBV11-2 and TRBJ2-7; tentatively, D is TRBD2 (5 bases). Between the trimmed V and J ends, which lost 7 bases and 6 bases, there was a span of 22 bases. This CDR3 is 15 amino acids long. The germline V gene has CDR1 SGHAT and CDR2 FQNNGV. The CDR3 region has the DNA TGTGCCAGCATTACTAGTTACTCCTCGGCGGGCGAGCAGTACCTC. This codes for CASITSYSSAGEQYL.

This clonotype was seen many times. The rearrangement links TRBV28 to TRBJ2-3; D is unresolved. Germline V gives CDR1 MDHEN, CDR2 SYDVKM. CDR3 length: 15 residues. Trimming took 6 bases from V and 4 from J, leaving 17 bases between them. CDR3: CASSRTDLQSDTQYF. The CDR3 DNA follows: TGTGCCAGCAGCAGGACGGACCTTCAATCAGATACGCAGTATTTT.

The rearrangement links TRBV20-1 to TRBJ2-3, with 16 nucleotides matching TRBD2. Germline CDR1 reads DFQATT; CDR2 reads SNEGSKA (reference sequence). V was clipped by 6 bases and J by 7 bases; unmatched bases: 10. The CDR3 covers 16 residues. In DNA, the CDR3 is TGCAGTGCCCCGACAGGGGGACTAGCGGGAGGGCATACGCAGTATTTT. As protein: CSAPTGGLAGGHTQYF.

This clonotype was counted many times. This chain uses TRBV28 with TRBJ2-1; D is unclear. Germline CDR1 MDHEN, CDR2 SYDVKM. The CDR3 length is 11 residues. The V and J ends lost 2 bases and 7 bases respectively, with 3 bases between them. The CDR3 region is CASSLRNEQFF. The CDR3 bases are TGTGCCAGCAGTTTAAGGAATGAGCAGTTCTTC.

The chain has TRBV7-8 and TRBJ2-3, with TRBD2 matching over 9 bases. CDR3 length: 16 residues. Germline V lookup: CDR1 SGHVS, CDR2 FQNEAQ. Germline trimming cut 5 bases from V and 3 bases from J; bases unmatched to any gene: 9. CDR3 amino acids: CASSLLSGSLTDTQYF. CDR3 nucleotides: TGTGCCAGCAGCCTCCTTAGCGGGAGCCTAACAGATACGCAGTATTTT.

This chain joins TRBV15 and TRBJ2-7; D unclear. With 2 bases removed from V and 2 bases from J, the gap between germline ends came to 13 bases. Germline CDR1 and CDR2: LNHNV and YYDKDF (reference sequence). The CDR3 sequence is 15 residues long. In DNA form, the CDR3 reads TGTGCCACCAGCAGACGACGCGTACTAACCTACGAGCAGTACTTC. This codes for CATSRRRVLTYEQYF.

CDR3 DNA sequence: TGTGCCAGCAGCCAAGATGCATACAGAGTAACAGATACGCAGTATTTT. Protein: CASSQDAYRVTDTQYF. The chain employs TRBV14 and TRBJ2-3; D remains unclear. Germline V gene data show CDR1 as SGHDN and CDR2 as FVKESK. The CDR3 contains 16 residues. V dropped 0 bases and J dropped 3 bases, with 13 bases sitting between them.

This clonotype was counted a few times. The chain uses TRBV5-4 and TRBJ2-7; 8 bases are a match to TRBD2. The CDR3 consists of 17 residues. In germline, CDR1 is SGHNT, CDR2 YYREEE (reference sequence). The V and J ends lost 5 bases and 6 bases, in that order; junction bases with no gene match: 19. CDR3 DNA: TGTGCCAGCAGTTTCAGAAGCGGGAGAGACGTAGCTAGCGAGCAGTACTTC. Its protein is CASSFRSGRDVASEQYF.

The chain recombines TRBV5-4 with TRBJ1-2; TRBD1 might be the D (5 bases). V lost 4 bases, J lost 2 bases, and 18 bases lay in between. There are 16 residues in the CDR3. Germline lookup yields CDR1 SGHNT and CDR2 YYREEE (reference sequence). CDR3 in DNA: TGTGCCAGCAGCCATGAATTGGGGGGAATAAACTATGGCTACACCTTC. This encodes CASSHELGGINYGYTF.

CDR3 protein: CASSGGLAGGRDNEQFF. The CDR3 DNA is TGTGCCAGCAGTGGAGGGTTGGCGGGAGGGCGAGACAATGAGCAGTTCTTC. V gene TRBV2 combines with J gene TRBJ2-1, with 9 bases matching TRBD2. Germline values: CDR1 SNHLY, CDR2 FYNNEI. Losses at the gene ends were 4 bases for V and 5 bases for J; bases not matched to a gene: 12. The CDR3 is made up of 17 amino acids.

This clonotype has a handful of counts. V gene TRBV28 combines with J gene TRBJ1-1; perhaps TRBD1 as D (5 bases). There are 14 residues in the CDR3. Germline-derived CDR1 and CDR2 are MDHEN and SYDVKM. V lost 6 bases and J lost 0, with 11 bases in between. CDR3 nucleotide sequence: TGTGCCAGCAGCAAGGACAAATTGAACACTGAAGCTTTCTTT. Its protein is CASSKDKLNTEAFF.

Remarks on this clonotype: A read error may explain this, as a much larger clone is one base away. The chain uses TRBV15 and TRBJ2-1; tentatively, D is TRBD2 (7 bases). The CDR3 runs to 14 residues. The germline gives CDR1 LNHNV, CDR2 YYDKDF (reference sequence). The DNA for the CDR3 is TGTGTCACCAGCAGGCTAGCGGAGGGGGATGAGCAGTTCTTC. Translated: CVTSRLAEGDEQFF.